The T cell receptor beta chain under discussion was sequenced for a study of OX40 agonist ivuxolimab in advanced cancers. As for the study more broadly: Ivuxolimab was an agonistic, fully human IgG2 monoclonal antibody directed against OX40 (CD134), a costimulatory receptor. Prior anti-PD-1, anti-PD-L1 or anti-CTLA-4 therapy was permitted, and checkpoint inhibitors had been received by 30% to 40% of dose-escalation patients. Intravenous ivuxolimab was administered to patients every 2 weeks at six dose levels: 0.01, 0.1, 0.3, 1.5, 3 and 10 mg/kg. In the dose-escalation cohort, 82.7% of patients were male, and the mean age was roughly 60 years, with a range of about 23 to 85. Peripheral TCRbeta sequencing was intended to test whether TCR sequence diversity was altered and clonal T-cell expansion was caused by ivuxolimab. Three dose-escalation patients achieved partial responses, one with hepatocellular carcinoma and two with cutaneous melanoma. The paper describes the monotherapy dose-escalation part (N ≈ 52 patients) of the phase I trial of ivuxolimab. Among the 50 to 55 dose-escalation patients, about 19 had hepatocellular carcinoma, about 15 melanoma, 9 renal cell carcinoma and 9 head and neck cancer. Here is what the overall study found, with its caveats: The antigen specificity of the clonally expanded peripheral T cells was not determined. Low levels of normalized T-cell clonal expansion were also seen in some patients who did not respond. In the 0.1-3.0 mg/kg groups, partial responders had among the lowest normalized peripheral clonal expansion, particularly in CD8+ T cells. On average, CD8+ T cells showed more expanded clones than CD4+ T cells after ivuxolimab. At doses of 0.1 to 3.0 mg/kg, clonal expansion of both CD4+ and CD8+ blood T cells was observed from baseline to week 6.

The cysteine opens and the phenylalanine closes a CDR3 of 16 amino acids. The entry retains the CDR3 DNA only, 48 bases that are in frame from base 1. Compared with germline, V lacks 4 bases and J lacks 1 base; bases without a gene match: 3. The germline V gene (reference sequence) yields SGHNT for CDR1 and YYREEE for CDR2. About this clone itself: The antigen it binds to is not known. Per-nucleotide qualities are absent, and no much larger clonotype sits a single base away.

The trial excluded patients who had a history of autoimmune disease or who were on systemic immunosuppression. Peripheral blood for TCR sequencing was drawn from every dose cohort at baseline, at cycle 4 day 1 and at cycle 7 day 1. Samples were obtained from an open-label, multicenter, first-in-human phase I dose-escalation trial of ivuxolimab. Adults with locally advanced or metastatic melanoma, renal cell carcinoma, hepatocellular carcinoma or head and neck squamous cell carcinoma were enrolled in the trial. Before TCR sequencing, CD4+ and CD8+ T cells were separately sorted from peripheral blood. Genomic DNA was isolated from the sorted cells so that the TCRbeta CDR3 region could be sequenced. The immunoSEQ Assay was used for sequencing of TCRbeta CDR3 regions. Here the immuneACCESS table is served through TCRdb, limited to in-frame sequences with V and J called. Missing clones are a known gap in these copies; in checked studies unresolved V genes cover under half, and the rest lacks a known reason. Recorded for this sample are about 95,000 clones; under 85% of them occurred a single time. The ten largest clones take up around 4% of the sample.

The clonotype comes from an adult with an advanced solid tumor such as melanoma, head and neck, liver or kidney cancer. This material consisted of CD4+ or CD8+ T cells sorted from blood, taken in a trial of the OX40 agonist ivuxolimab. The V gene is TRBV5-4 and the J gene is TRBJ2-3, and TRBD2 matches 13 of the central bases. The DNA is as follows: TGTGCCAGCAGCCTCGGGACTAGCGGGGGCACAGATACGCAGTATTTT. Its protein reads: CASSLGTSGGTDTQYF.